This entry features one T cell receptor (beta chain) sequence. Methods used by the authors: By means of reference gene primer amplification, nucleated cell counts were estimated. Assay: immunoSEQ multiplex PCR; the TCRdb copy retains only in-frame clones and omits some. That table gives V, J and clone size, and the DNA gave D and trimming. The sample lists about 250,000 clones, about three quarters seen once, with 2.5% to 4% in the top ten. The CDR3 loop spans 15 amino acids. Trimming removed 7 bases from V and 2 bases from J, with 12 bases in between. Germline lookup yields CDR1 MNHEY and CDR2 SVGAGI. This sample stems from a study of blood T cell repertoires in COVID-19. As for the study in general: The study drew acute and convalescent COVID-19 samples from the United States, Italy and Spain. PBMCs, B-cell-depleted T cells, or T cells provided the cDNA or gDNA that made up the material.

This clonotype was obtained from a woman older than 75 with acute or convalescent COVID-19. The sample consisted of peripheral blood. The chain has TRBV6-5 and TRBJ2-6; D is possibly TRBD1 (6 bases). In nucleotides, the CDR3 is TGTGCCAGCATCTTGGGGGCCGCTGGGGCCAACGTCCTGACTTTC. This translates into CASILGAAGANVLTF.